The entry that follows covers one T cell receptor (beta chain) sequence. This sample is part of a study of blood T cell repertoires in COVID-19. Sequencing used immunoSEQ multiplex PCR; TCRdb keeps in-frame clones, though not all of them. The sample records under 250,000 clones, over 80% being singletons. The sequenced sample was peripheral blood. This clonotype was sampled from a woman in her seventies with active or convalescent COVID-19.

CDR3 coding DNA: TGTGCCACCAGTGATTTAGGGGGCGCTAATGGCTACACCTTC. This encodes CATSDLGGANGYTF. The chain couples TRBV24-1 to TRBJ1-2; 7 nucleotides line up with TRBD1. Germline CDR1 reads KGHDR; CDR2 reads SFDVKD. This CDR3 is built from 14 residues. With V trimmed by 1 base and J by 6 bases, 4 bases remained unmatched.